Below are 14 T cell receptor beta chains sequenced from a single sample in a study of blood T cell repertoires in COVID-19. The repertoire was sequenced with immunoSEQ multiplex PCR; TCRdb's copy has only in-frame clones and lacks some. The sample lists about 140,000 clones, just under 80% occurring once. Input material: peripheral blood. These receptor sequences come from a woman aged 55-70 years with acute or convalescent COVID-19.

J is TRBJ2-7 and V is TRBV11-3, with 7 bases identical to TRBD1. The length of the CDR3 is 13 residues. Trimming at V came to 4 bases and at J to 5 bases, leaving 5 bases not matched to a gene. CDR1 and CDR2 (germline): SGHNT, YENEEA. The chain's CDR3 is CASSYETGNEQYF. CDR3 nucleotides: TGTGCCAGCAGCTACGAGACAGGGAACGAGCAGTACTTC.

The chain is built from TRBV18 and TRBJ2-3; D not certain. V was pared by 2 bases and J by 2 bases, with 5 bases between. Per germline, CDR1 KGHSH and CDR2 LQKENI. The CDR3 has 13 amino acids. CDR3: CASSPFNTDTQYF. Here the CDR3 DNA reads TGTGCCAGCTCACCATTTAACACAGATACGCAGTATTTT.

The DNA for the CDR3 is TGTGCCAGCAGCCAATCAAGCCTAGCGAACGGGGAGCTGTTTTTT. Translated: CASSQSSLANGELFF. The rearrangement uses TRBV4-2 and TRBJ2-2; a weak D match, TRBD2 (6 bases). V was cut by 2 bases and J by 7 bases, with 14 bases left in between. Per germline, CDR1 LGHNA and CDR2 YNFKEQ. The CDR3 extends over 15 amino acids.

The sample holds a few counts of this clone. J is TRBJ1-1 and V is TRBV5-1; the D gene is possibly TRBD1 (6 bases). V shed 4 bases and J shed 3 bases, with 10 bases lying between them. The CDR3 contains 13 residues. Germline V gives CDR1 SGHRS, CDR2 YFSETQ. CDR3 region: CASSTTGHTEAFF. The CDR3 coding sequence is TGCGCCAGCAGCACCACAGGGCACACTGAAGCTTTCTTT.

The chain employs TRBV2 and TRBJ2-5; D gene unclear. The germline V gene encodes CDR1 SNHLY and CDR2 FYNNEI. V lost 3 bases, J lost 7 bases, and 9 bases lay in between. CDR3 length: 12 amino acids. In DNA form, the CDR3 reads TGTGCCAGCAGTGACAACCGAGGGACCCAGTACTTC. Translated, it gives CASSDNRGTQYF.

The CDR3 here is CASSSLYEQYF. DNA of the CDR3: TGTGCCAGCAGTTCCCTCTACGAGCAGTACTTC. This chain links TRBV6-5 with TRBJ2-7; D unclear. Deletions cut 4 bases from V and 3 bases from J, with 4 bases between. The length of the CDR3 is 11 residues. Germline values: CDR1 MNHEY, CDR2 SVGAGI.

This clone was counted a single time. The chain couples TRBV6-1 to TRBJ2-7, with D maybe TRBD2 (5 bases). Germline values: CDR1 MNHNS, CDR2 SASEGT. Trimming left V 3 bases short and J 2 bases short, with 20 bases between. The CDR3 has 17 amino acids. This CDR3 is CASSEFLRRAAPYEQYF. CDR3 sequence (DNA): TGTGCCAGCAGTGAGTTTCTCAGGCGGGCCGCACCCTACGAGCAGTACTTC.

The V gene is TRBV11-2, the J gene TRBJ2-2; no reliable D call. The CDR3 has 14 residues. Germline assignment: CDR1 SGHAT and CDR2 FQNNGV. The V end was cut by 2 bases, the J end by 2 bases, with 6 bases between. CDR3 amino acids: CASSLQRNTGELFF. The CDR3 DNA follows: TGTGCCAGCAGCTTACAGCGTAACACCGGGGAGCTGTTTTTT. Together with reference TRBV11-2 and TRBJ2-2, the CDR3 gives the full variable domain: EAGVAQSPRYKIIEKRQSVAFWCNPISGHATLYWYQQILGQGPKLLIQFQNNGVVDDSQLPKDRFSAERLKGVDSTLKIQPAKLEDSAVYLCASSLQRNTGELFFGEGSRLTVL.

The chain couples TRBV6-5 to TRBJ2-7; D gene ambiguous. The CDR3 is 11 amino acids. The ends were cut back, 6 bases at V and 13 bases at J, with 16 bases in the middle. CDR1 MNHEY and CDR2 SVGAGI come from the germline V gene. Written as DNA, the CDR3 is TGTGCCAGCAGGTCGGGTCCAATGGAATACTTC. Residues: CASRSGPMEYF.

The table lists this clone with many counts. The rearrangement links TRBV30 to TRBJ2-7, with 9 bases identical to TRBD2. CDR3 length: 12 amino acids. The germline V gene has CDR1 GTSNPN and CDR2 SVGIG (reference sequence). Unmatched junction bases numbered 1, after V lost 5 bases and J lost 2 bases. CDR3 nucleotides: TGTGCCTGGGCTAGCGGGACCTACGAGCAGTACTTC. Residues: CAWASGTYEQYF.

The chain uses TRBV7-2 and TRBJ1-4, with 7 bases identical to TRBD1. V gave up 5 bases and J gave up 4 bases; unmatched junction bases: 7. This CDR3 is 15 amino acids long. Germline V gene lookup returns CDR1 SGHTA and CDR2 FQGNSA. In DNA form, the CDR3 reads TGTGCCAGCAGCCCGATGGGACAGAGTAATGAAAAACTGTTTTTT. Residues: CASSPMGQSNEKLFF.

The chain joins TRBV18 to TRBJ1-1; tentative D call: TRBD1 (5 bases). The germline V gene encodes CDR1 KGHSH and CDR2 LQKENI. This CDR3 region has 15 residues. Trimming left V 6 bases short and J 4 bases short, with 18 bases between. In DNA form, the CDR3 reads TGTGCCAGCTCGGCTCAGGGTGGGTCGGGCACTGAAGCTTTCTTT. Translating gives CASSAQGGSGTEAFF.

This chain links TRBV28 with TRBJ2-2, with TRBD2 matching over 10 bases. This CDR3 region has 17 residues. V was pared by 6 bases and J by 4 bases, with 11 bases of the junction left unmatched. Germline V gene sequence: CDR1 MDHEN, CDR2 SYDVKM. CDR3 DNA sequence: TGTGCCAGCAGCCCGCCGAGAGCGGGAGGGGGCACCGGGGAGCTGTTTTTT. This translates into CASSPPRAGGGTGELFF.

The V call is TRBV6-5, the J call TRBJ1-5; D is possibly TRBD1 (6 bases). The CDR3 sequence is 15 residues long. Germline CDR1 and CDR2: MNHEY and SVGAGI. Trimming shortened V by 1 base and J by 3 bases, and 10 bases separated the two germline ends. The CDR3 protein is CASSYYRDTNQPQHF. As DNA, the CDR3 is TGTGCCAGCAGTTACTACCGGGACACCAATCAGCCCCAGCATTTT.